This is a list of T cell receptor beta chains from one sample in a study of PD-1 blockade in mismatch repair-deficient tumors. Profiled with immunoSEQ multiplex PCR; TCRdb holds only in-frame clones, not every one. The data hold about 60,000 clones, with approximately 88% observed a single time. This specimen was peripheral blood, taken 52 weeks after starting pembrolizumab. These receptors all come from an adult with mismatch repair-deficient cancer. CDR3s include the opening cysteine and the closing phenylalanine or tryptophan. D genes are given only for firm matches. A row's size may be missing; if present it is once, few, many or a size class.

D: TRBD2; V: TRBV9; size: -; J: TRBJ2-4; CDR3: CASSIGTSGKNIQYF; DNA: TGTGCCAGCAGCATCGGGACTAGCGGTAAAAACATTCAGTACTTC
D: -; V: TRBV19; size: -; J: TRBJ2-2; CDR3: CASAELGTGELFF; DNA: TGTGCCAGCGCTGAACTAGGCACCGGGGAGCTGTTTTTT
D: -; V: TRBV4-2; size: once; J: TRBJ2-4; CDR3: CASSQASGEVAKNIQYF; DNA: TGTGCCAGCAGCCAAGCGTCTGGCGAAGTAGCCAAAAACATTCAGTACTTC
D: -; V: TRBV13; size: -; J: TRBJ1-4; CDR3: CASSLLRAGEKLFF; DNA: TGTGCCAGCAGCTTATTAAGGGCTGGGGAAAAACTGTTTTTT
D: TRBD2; V: TRBV28; size: once; J: TRBJ2-3; CDR3: CASSLYSGRADTQYF; DNA: TGTGCCAGCAGTCTTTATAGCGGGAGGGCAGATACGCAGTATTTT
D: -; V: TRBV5-4; size: -; J: TRBJ2-1; CDR3: CASSLIGSSYNEQFF; DNA: TGTGCCAGCAGCTTGATCGGGAGCTCCTACAATGAGCAGTTCTTC
D: -; V: TRBV19; size: few; J: TRBJ2-7; CDR3: CASTRSYEQYF; DNA: TGTGCCAGTACCAGGTCCTACGAGCAGTACTTC
D: TRBD1; V: TRBV4-1; size: -; J: TRBJ1-5; CDR3: CASSQGVRTGRNQPQHF; DNA: TGCGCCAGCAGCCAAGGAGTGAGGACAGGGCGCAATCAGCCCCAGCATTTT
D: TRBD1; V: TRBV18; size: -; J: TRBJ2-3; CDR3: CASSPDRGTDTQYF; DNA: TGTGCCAGCTCACCCGACAGGGGCACAGATACGCAGTATTTT
D: -; V: TRBV11-2; size: once; J: TRBJ2-1; CDR3: CASSPDSANSYNEQFF; DNA: TGTGCCAGCAGCCCAGATAGCGCCAACTCCTACAATGAGCAGTTCTTC
D: -; V: TRBV30; size: -; J: TRBJ2-3; CDR3: CAWSGDRDTQYF; DNA: TGTGCCTGGAGTGGGGATCGGGATACGCAGTATTTT
D: TRBD2; V: TRBV9; size: -; J: TRBJ2-7; CDR3: CASSVGGGSRTYEQYF; DNA: TGTGCCAGCAGCGTAGGTGGCGGGAGTAGGACCTACGAGCAGTACTTC
D: -; V: TRBV11-3; size: -; J: TRBJ1-1; CDR3: CASSPRRQSGRNTEAFF; DNA: TGTGCCAGCAGCCCCCGACGACAGTCTGGGAGGAACACTGAAGCTTTCTTT
D: -; V: TRBV7-9; size: once; J: TRBJ2-2; CDR3: CASSPGVGYTGELFF; DNA: TGTGCCAGCAGCCCAGGGGTGGGTTACACCGGGGAGCTGTTTTTT
D: -; V: TRBV5-1; size: -; J: TRBJ2-7; CDR3: CASSLDPSALSYEQYF; DNA: TGCGCCAGCAGCTTGGATCCTAGCGCCCTATCCTACGAGCAGTACTTC
D: -; V: TRBV18; size: -; J: TRBJ2-2; CDR3: CASSPPPGTGELFF; DNA: TGTGCCAGCTCACCACCGCCGGGCACCGGGGAGCTGTTTTTT
D: TRBD2; V: TRBV5-4; size: -; J: TRBJ2-7; CDR3: CASSLGLAGESSYEQYF; DNA: TGTGCCAGCAGCTTGGGGCTAGCGGGGGAAAGCTCCTACGAGCAGTACTTC
D: -; V: TRBV5-1; size: -; J: TRBJ2-7; CDR3: CASSLAFQGDSYEQYF; DNA: TGCGCCAGCAGCTTGGCCTTCCAGGGTGACTCCTACGAGCAGTACTTC
D: -; V: TRBV29-1; size: once; J: TRBJ2-1; CDR3: CSGTLREQFF; DNA: TGCAGCGGTACCCTTAGAGAGCAGTTCTTC
D: TRBD1; V: TRBV7-9; size: -; J: TRBJ2-1; CDR3: CASSLAGTERFF; DNA: TGTGCCAGCAGCTTAGCCGGGACAGAGCGGTTCTTC
D: -; V: TRBV6-1; size: -; J: TRBJ1-1; CDR3: CASSRASGTEAFF; DNA: TGTGCCAGCAGTCGGGCTTCGGGGACTGAAGCTTTCTTT
D: -; V: TRBV7-9; size: -; J: TRBJ1-3; CDR3: CASMLPSSGNTIYF; DNA: TGTGCCAGCATGCTCCCTAGCTCTGGAAACACCATATATTTT
D: -; V: TRBV5-1; size: -; J: TRBJ2-7; CDR3: CASSLARTGISEQYF; DNA: TGCGCCAGCAGCTTGGCACGGACCGGGATTAGCGAGCAGTACTTC
D: -; V: TRBV9; size: -; J: TRBJ2-5; CDR3: CASSVDQGPRAQYF; DNA: TGTGCCAGCAGCGTAGACCAGGGGCCCAGGGCCCAGTACTTC
D: TRBD1; V: TRBV13; size: -; J: TRBJ1-2; CDR3: CASSFPAWDRDNYGYTF; DNA: TGTGCCAGCAGCTTCCCCGCATGGGACAGGGATAACTATGGCTACACCTTC
D: TRBD1; V: TRBV30; size: -; J: TRBJ2-7; CDR3: CAWGTGFPYEQYF; DNA: TGTGCCTGGGGGACAGGGTTCCCCTACGAGCAGTACTTC
D: TRBD2; V: TRBV5-1; size: -; J: TRBJ2-3; CDR3: CASSLRAGDPPDTQYF; DNA: TGCGCCAGCAGCTTGAGGGCGGGGGACCCCCCAGATACGCAGTATTTT
D: -; V: TRBV30; size: -; J: TRBJ2-6; CDR3: CAWSTPGANVLTF; DNA: TGTGCCTGGAGCACGCCTGGGGCCAACGTCCTGACTTTC
D: -; V: TRBV5-1; size: -; J: TRBJ2-1; CDR3: CASSPLGQGSYNEQFF; DNA: TGCGCCAGCAGCCCCCTTGGGCAGGGATCCTACAATGAGCAGTTCTTC
D: TRBD2; V: TRBV6-5; size: -; J: TRBJ2-1; CDR3: CASNGLAENNEQFF; DNA: TGTGCCAGCAACGGACTAGCGGAAAACAATGAGCAGTTCTTC
D: TRBD2; V: TRBV7-6; size: once; J: TRBJ2-3; CDR3: CARAPSKFTSGDLTDTQYF; DNA: TGTGCCAGAGCCCCGTCTAAGTTTACTAGCGGGGACCTCACAGATACGCAGTATTTT
D: -; V: TRBV27; size: -; J: TRBJ2-1; CDR3: CASSGWTHENNNEQFF; DNA: TGTGCCAGCAGTGGGTGGACCCACGAAAATAACAATGAGCAGTTCTTC
D: -; V: TRBV7-9; size: -; J: TRBJ1-2; CDR3: CASSFVGPYGYTF; DNA: TGTGCCAGCAGCTTTGTGGGGCCTTATGGCTACACCTTC
D: TRBD1; V: TRBV19; size: -; J: TRBJ2-7; CDR3: CASSMTGGLYEQYF; DNA: TGTGCCAGTAGTATGACAGGGGGCCTCTACGAGCAGTACTTC
D: -; V: TRBV27; size: -; J: TRBJ2-1; CDR3: CASRPTGGWLNEQFF; DNA: TGTGCCAGCAGACCGACTGGAGGCTGGTTAAATGAGCAGTTCTTC
D: -; V: TRBV5-1; size: -; J: TRBJ1-1; CDR3: CASSLVRTNTEAFF; DNA: TGCGCCAGCAGCTTGGTTCGGACGAACACTGAAGCTTTCTTT
D: -; V: TRBV7-6; size: -; J: TRBJ1-5; CDR3: CASSLGLTPWGQPQHF; DNA: TGTGCCAGCAGCTTAGGTTTGACCCCTTGGGGTCAGCCCCAGCATTTT
D: TRBD1; V: TRBV6-6; size: -; J: TRBJ2-7; CDR3: CASNLQGADIFYEQYF; DNA: TGTGCCAGCAACCTTCAGGGGGCGGATATTTTCTACGAGCAGTACTTC
D: -; V: TRBV5-1; size: once; J: TRBJ1-1; CDR3: CASSLWGGTEAFF; DNA: TGCGCCAGCAGCTTGTGGGGGGGCACTGAAGCTTTCTTT
D: TRBD1; V: TRBV4-2; size: -; J: TRBJ2-7; CDR3: CASSQVGWDSSYEQYF; DNA: TGTGCCAGCAGCCAAGTGGGTTGGGACAGCTCCTACGAGCAGTACTTC
D: -; V: TRBV19; size: -; J: TRBJ1-1; CDR3: CASSIDRAPTEAFF; DNA: TGTGCCAGTAGTATAGATAGGGCACCCACTGAAGCTTTCTTT
D: -; V: TRBV6-4; size: -; J: TRBJ2-3; CDR3: CASSGGSTDTQYF; DNA: TGTGCCAGCAGTGGCGGGAGCACAGATACGCAGTATTTT
D: -; V: TRBV11-2; size: -; J: TRBJ2-1; CDR3: CASSLEWGGMVQFF; DNA: TGTGCCAGCAGCTTAGAATGGGGCGGGATGGTGCAGTTCTTC
D: TRBD2; V: TRBV7-6; size: -; J: TRBJ2-7; CDR3: CASSLGGLANREQYF; DNA: TGTGCCAGCAGCTTAGGGGGACTAGCAAACCGAGAGCAGTACTTC
D: TRBD2; V: TRBV7-9; size: -; J: TRBJ2-1; CDR3: CASSSGLAGGNEQFF; DNA: TGTGCCAGCAGCTCCGGACTAGCGGGAGGTAATGAGCAGTTCTTC
D: TRBD1; V: TRBV5-1; size: once; J: TRBJ2-7; CDR3: CASSGRQGAVEQYF; DNA: TGCGCCAGCAGCGGGAGACAGGGGGCGGTCGAGCAGTACTTC
D: TRBD2; V: TRBV19; size: -; J: TRBJ2-3; CDR3: CASRGTGGRTPDTQYF; DNA: TGTGCCAGTAGGGGGACGGGCGGGAGGACCCCAGATACGCAGTATTTT
D: TRBD1; V: TRBV11-2; size: -; J: TRBJ2-5; CDR3: CASSPTGTRETQYF; DNA: TGTGCCAGCAGCCCGACAGGGACCCGGGAGACCCAGTACTTC
D: TRBD2; V: TRBV28; size: -; J: TRBJ2-5; CDR3: CASSRRGGRDQETQYF; DNA: TGTGCCAGCAGTCGAAGGGGAGGGAGGGACCAAGAGACCCAGTACTTC
D: -; V: TRBV30; size: -; J: TRBJ2-5; CDR3: CAWARLGETQYF; DNA: TGTGCCTGGGCAAGGCTTGGGGAGACCCAGTACTTC
D: -; V: TRBV15; size: -; J: TRBJ1-5; CDR3: CATSRVGQQPQHF; DNA: TGTGCCACCAGCAGAGTAGGTCAACAGCCCCAGCATTTT
D: -; V: TRBV7-2; size: -; J: TRBJ2-5; CDR3: CASSLDAYQETQYF; DNA: TGTGCCAGCAGCTTAGACGCTTACCAAGAGACCCAGTACTTC
D: -; V: TRBV10-3; size: -; J: TRBJ1-1; CDR3: CAISESEGFTEAFF; DNA: TGTGCCATCAGTGAGTCCGAGGGGTTCACTGAAGCTTTCTTT
D: TRBD1; V: TRBV7-8; size: -; J: TRBJ2-7; CDR3: CASSLSGQGTYEQYF; DNA: TGTGCCAGCAGCTTATCCGGACAGGGTACCTACGAGCAGTACTTC
D: -; V: TRBV6-6; size: once; J: TRBJ2-7; CDR3: CASSYRGYEQYF; DNA: TGTGCCAGCAGTTACCGGGGCTACGAGCAGTACTTC